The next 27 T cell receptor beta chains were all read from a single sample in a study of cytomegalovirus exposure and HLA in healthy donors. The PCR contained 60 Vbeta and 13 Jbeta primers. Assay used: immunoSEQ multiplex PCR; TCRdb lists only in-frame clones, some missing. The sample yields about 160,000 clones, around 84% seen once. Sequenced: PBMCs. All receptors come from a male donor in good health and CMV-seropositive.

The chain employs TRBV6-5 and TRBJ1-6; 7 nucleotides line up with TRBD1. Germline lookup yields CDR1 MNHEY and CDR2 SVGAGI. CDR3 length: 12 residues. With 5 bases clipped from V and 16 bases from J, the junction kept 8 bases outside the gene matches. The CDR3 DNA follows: TGTGCCAGCAGTCGGGGGACAGCAGATCTCCACTTT. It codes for CASSRGTADLHF.

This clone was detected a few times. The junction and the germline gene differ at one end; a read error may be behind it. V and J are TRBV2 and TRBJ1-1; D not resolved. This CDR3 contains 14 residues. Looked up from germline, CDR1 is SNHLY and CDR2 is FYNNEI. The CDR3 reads CARKTSGMNTEAFF. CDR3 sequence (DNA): TGTGCCAGGAAGACAAGCGGGATGAATACTGAAGCTTTCTTT.

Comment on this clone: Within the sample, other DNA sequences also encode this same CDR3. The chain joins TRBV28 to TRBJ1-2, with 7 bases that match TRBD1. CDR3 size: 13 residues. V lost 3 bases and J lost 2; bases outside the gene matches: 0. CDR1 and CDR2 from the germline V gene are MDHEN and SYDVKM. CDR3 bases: TGTGCCAGCAGTTTGACAGGGAACTATGGCTACACCTTC. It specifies CASSLTGNYGYTF.

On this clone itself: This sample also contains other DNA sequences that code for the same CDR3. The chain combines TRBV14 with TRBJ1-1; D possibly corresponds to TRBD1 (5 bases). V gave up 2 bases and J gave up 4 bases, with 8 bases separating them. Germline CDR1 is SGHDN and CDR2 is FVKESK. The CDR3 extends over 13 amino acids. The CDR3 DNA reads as TGTGCCAGCAGCCAACAGGGTCGCACTGAAGCTTTCTTT. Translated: CASSQQGRTEAFF.

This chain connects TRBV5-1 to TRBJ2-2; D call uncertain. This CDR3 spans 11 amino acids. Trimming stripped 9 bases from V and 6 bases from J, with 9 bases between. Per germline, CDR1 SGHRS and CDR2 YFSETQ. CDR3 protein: CATRSSGELFF. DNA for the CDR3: TGCGCCACCCGGAGCTCCGGGGAGCTGTTTTTT.

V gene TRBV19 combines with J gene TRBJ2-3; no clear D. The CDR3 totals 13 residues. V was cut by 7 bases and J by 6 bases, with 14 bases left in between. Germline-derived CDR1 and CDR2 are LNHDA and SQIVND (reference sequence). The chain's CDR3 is CASTPGALDTQYF. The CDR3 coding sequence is TGTGCCAGTACCCCTGGTGCGTTGGATACGCAGTATTTT. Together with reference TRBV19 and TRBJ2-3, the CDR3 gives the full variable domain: DGGITQSPKYLFRKEGQNVTLSCEQNLNHDAMYWYRQDPGQGLRLIYYSQIVNDFQKGDIAEGYSVSREKKESFPLTVTSAQKNPTAFYLCASTPGALDTQYFGPGTRLTVL.

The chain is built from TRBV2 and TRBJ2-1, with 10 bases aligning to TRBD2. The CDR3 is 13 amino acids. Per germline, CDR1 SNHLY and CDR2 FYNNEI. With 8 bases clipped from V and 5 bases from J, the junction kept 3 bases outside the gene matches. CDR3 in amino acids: CASSSGGDNEQFF. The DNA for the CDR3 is TGTGCCAGCTCGAGCGGGGGGGACAATGAGCAGTTCTTC. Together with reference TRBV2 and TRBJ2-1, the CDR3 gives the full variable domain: EPEVTQTPSHQVTQMGQEVILRCVPISNHLYFYWYRQILGQKVEFLVSFYNNEISEKSEIFDDQFSVERPDGSNFTLKIRSTKLEDSAMYFCASSSGGDNEQFFGPGTRLTVL.

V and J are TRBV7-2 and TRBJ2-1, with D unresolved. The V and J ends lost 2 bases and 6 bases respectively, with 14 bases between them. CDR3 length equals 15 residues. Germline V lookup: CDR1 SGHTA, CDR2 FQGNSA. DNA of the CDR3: TGTGCCAGCAGCTTAAGCCGCGTCCTTGCCAATGAGCAGTTCTTC. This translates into CASSLSRVLANEQFF. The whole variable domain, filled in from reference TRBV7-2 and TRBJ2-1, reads GAGVSQSPSNKVTEKGKDVELRCDPISGHTALYWYRQSLGQGLEFLIYFQGNSAPDKSGLPSDRFSAERTGGSVSTLTIQRTQQEDSAVYLCASSLSRVLANEQFFGPGTRLTVL.

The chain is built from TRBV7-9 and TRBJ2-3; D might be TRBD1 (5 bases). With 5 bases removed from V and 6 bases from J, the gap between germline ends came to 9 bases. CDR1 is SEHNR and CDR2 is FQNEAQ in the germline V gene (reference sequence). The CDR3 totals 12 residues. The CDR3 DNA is TGTGCCAGCAGCCCTAGGGGTGATACGCAGTATTTT. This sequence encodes CASSPRGDTQYF.

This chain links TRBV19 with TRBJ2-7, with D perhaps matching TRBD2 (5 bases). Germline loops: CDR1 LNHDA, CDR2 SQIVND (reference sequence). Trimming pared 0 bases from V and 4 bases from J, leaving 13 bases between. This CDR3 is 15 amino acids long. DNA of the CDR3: TGTGCCAGTAGTATAGAACTAGGCACAGTTTACGAGCAGTACTTC. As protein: CASSIELGTVYEQYF.

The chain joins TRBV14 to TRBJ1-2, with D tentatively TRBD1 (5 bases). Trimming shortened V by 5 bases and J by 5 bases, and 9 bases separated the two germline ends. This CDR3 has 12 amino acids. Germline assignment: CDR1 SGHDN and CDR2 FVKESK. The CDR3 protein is CASSLTEYGYTF. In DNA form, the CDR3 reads TGTGCCAGCAGCTTGACAGAATATGGCTACACCTTC.

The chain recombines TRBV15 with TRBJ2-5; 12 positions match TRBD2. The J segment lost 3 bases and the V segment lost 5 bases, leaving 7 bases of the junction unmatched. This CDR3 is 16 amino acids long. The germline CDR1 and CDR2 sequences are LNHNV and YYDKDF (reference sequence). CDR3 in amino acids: CATSSWTSGTKETQYF. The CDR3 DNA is TGTGCCACCAGCTCCTGGACTAGCGGGACTAAAGAGACCCAGTACTTC.

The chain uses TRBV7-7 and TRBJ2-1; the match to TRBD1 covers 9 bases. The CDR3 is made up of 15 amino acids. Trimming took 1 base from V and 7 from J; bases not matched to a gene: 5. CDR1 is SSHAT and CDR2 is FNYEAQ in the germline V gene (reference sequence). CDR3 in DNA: TGTGCCAGCAGCTTAGGAATAGGGACAGGGAATGAGCAGTTCTTC. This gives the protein CASSLGIGTGNEQFF.

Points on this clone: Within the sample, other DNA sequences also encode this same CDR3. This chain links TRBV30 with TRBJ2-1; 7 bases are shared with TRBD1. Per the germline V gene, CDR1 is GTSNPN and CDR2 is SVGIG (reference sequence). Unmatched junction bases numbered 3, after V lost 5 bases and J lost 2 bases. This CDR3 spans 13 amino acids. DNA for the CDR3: TGTGCCTGGGGACAGGCTACCTACAATGAGCAGTTCTTC. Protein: CAWGQATYNEQFF. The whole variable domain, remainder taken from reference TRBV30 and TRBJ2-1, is SQTIHQWPATLVQPVGSPLSLECTVEGTSNPNLYWYRQAAGRGLQLLFYSVGIGQISSEVPQNLSASRPQDRQFILSSKKLLLSDSGFYLCAWGQATYNEQFFGPGTRLTVL.

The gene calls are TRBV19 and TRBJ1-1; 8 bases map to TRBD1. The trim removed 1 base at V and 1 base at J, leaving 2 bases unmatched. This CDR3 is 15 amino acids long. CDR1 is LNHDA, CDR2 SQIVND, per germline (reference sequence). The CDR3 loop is CASSIVGTGNTEAFF. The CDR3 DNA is TGTGCCAGTAGTATAGTTGGGACAGGGAACACTGAAGCTTTCTTT. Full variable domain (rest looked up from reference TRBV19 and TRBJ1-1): DGGITQSPKYLFRKEGQNVTLSCEQNLNHDAMYWYRQDPGQGLRLIYYSQIVNDFQKGDIAEGYSVSREKKESFPLTVTSAQKNPTAFYLCASSIVGTGNTEAFFGQGTRLTVV.

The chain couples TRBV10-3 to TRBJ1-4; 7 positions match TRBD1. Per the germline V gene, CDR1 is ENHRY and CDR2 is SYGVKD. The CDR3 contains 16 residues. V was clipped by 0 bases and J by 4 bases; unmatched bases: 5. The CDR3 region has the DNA TGTGCCATCAGTGAGTCACAGGGGCGGGTTAATGAAAAACTGTTTTTT. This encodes CAISESQGRVNEKLFF.

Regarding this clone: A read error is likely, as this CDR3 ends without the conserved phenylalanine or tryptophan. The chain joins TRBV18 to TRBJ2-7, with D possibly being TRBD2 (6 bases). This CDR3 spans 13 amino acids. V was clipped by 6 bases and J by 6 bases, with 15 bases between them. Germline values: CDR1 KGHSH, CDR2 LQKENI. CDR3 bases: TGTGCCAGCTCCCCGGGACTTACTCCCGAGCAGTACCTC. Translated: CASSPGLTPEQYL.

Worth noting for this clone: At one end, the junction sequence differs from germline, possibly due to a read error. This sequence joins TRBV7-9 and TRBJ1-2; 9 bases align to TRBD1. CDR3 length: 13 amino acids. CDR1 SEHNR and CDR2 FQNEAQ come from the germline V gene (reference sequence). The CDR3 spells CSSSWGTGNGYTF. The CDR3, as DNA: TGTTCCAGCAGCTGGGGGACAGGGAATGGCTACACCTTC.

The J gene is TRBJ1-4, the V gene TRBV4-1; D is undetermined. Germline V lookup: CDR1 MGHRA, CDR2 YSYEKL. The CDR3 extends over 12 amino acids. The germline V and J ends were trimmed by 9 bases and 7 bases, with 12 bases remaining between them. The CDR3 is CASRSGGEKLFF. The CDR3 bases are TGCGCCAGTCGGTCAGGTGGTGAAAAACTGTTTTTT.

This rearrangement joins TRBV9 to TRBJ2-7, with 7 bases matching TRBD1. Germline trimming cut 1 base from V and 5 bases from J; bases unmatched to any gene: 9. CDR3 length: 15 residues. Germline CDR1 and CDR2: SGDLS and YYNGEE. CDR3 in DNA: TGTGCCAGCAGCGTATGGACAGGCCCGCCGGACGAGCAGTACTTC. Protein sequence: CASSVWTGPPDEQYF. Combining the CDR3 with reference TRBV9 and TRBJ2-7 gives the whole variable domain DSGVTQTPKHLITATGQRVTLRCSPRSGDLSVYWYQQSLDQGLQFLIQYYNGEERAKGNILERFSAQQFPDLHSELNLSSLELGDSALYFCASSVWTGPPDEQYFGPGTRLTVT.

Here the CDR3 DNA reads TGTGCCAGCAGCGTTACCGGGACAGGGTCGGGGGAGCTGTTTTTT. It is translated as CASSVTGTGSGELFF. The rearrangement links TRBV9 to TRBJ2-2; 9 bases agree with TRBD1. The germline V gene has CDR1 SGDLS and CDR2 YYNGEE. Trimming at V came to 2 bases and at J to 8 bases, leaving 7 bases not matched to a gene. This CDR3 is built from 15 residues.

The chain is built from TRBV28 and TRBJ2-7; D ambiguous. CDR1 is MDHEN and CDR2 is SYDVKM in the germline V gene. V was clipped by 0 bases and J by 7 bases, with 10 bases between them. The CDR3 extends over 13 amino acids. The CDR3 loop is CASSLWNSLEQYF. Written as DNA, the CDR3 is TGTGCCAGCAGTTTATGGAACAGTTTGGAGCAGTACTTC.

In DNA, the CDR3 is TGTGCCAGCAGCGCCCGAGAGCGGGAGAACGCGTTCTTC. Protein: CASSARERENAFF. V gene TRBV11-2 combines with J gene TRBJ2-1; 8 bases align to TRBD2. In germline, CDR1 is SGHAT, CDR2 FQNNGV. This CDR3 has 13 residues. Germline trimming cut 5 bases from V and 15 bases from J; bases unmatched to any gene: 12. Supplemented by reference TRBV11-2 and TRBJ2-1, the full variable domain reads EAGVAQSPRYKIIEKRQSVAFWCNPISGHATLYWYQQILGQGPKLLIQFQNNGVVDDSQLPKDRFSAERLKGVDSTLKIQPAKLEDSAVYLCASSARERENAFFGPGTRLTVL.

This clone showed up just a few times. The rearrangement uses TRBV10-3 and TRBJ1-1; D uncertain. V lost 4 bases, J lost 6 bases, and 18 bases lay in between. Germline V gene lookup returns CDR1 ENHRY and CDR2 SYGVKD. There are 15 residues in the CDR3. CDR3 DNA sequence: TGTGCCATCAGTGTCCGAGAGGGTTCCCAGGCTGAAGCTTTCTTT. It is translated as CAISVREGSQAEAFF.

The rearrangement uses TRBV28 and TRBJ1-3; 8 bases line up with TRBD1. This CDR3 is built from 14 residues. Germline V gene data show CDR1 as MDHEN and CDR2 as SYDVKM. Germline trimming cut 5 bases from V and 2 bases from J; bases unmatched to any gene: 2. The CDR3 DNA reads TGTGCCAGCAGTGCAGGGGGCGCTGGAAACACCATATATTTT. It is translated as CASSAGGAGNTIYF.

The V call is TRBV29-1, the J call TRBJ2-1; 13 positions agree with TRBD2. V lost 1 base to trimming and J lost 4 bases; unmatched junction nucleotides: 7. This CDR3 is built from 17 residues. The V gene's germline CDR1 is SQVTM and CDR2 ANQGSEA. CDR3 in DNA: TGCAGCGTTGAAGGTATGGGACTAGCGGGGAGATACAATGAGCAGTTCTTC. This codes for CSVEGMGLAGRYNEQFF.

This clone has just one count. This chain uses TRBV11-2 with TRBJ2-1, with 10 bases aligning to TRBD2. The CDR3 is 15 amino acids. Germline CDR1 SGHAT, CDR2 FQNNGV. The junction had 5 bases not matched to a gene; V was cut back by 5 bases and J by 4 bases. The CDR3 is CASSTAGGGYNEQFF. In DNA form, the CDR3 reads TGTGCCAGCAGCACAGCGGGGGGGGGTTACAATGAGCAGTTCTTC.